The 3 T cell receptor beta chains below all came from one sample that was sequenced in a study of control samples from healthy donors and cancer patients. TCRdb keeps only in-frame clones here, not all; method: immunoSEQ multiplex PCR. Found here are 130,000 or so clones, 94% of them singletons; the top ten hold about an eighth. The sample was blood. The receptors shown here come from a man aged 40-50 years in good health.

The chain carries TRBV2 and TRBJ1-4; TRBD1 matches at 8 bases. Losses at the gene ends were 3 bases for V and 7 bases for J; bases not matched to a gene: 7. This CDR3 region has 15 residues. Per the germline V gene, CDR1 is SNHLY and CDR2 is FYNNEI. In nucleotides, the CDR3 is TGTGCCAGCAGTGAGGGCAGGGGGCAGGGTGAAAAACTGTTTTTT. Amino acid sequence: CASSEGRGQGEKLFF.

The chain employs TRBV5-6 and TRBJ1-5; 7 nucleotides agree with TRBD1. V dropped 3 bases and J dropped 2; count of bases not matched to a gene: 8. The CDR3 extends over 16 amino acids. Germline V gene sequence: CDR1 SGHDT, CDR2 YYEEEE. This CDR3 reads CASSSSGGGRNQPQHF. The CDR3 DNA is TGTGCCAGCAGCTCTTCAGGAGGGGGCCGCAATCAGCCCCAGCATTTT.

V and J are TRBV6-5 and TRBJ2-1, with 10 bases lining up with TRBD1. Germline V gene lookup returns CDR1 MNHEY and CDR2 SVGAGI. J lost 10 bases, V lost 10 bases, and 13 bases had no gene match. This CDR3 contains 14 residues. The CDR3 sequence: CATDRTGGTNEQFF. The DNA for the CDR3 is TGTGCCACCGACCGGACAGGGGGGACCAACGAGCAGTTCTTC.